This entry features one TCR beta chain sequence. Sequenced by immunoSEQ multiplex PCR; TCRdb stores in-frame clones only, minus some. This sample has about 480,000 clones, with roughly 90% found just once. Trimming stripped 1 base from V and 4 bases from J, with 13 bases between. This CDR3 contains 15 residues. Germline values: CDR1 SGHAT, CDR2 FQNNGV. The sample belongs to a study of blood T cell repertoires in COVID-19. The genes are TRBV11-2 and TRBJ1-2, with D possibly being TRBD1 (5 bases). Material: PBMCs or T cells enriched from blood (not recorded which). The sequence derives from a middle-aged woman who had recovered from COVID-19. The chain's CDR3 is CASSLGVGVVYGYTF. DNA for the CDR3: TGTGCCAGCAGCTTAGGGGTAGGGGTTGTCTATGGCTACACCTTC.